This T cell receptor beta chain was retrieved from a study of blood T cell repertoires in COVID-19. In the study overall: There were acute and convalescent COVID-19 samples, and they came from the United States, Italy and Spain. The cDNA or gDNA used as material had been derived from T cells, B-cell-depleted T cells, or PBMCs.

The Seattle patients, enrolled during active infection, were followed longitudinally. The protocol was immunoSEQ multiplex PCR, while the TCRdb copy is restricted to in-frame clones and leaves out a portion. The sample lists approximately 200,000 clones; 94% were seen once. The germline gives CDR1 SNHLY, CDR2 FYNNEI. The junction had 5 bases not matched to a gene; V was cut back by 9 bases and J by 7 bases. The CDR3 length is 13 residues. The rearrangement joins TRBV2 to TRBJ1-4, with 10 bases fitting TRBD1. The sample consisted of peripheral blood. The sequence was obtained from a man in his thirties or forties with COVID-19, enrolled during active disease. CDR3 DNA: TGTGCCAGTCACCGGGACAGGGGTGAAAAACTGTTTTTT. Protein: CASHRDRGEKLFF.